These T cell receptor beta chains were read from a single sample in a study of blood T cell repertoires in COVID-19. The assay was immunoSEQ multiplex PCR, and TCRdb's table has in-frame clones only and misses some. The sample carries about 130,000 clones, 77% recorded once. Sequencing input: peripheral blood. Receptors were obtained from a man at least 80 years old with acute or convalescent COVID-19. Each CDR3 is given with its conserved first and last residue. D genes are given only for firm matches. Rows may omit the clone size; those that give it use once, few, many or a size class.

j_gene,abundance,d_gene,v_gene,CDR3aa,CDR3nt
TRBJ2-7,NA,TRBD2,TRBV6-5,CASSYETSGGREQYF,TGTGCCAGCAGTTACGAGACTAGCGGGGGGCGCGAGCAGTACTTC
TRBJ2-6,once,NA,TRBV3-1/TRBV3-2,CASSLTKSGANVLTF,TGTGCCAGCAGCCTTACAAAATCTGGGGCCAACGTCCTGACTTTC
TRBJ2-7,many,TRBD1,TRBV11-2,CASSPRFTGESYEQYF,TGTGCCAGCAGCCCGCGATTTACAGGGGAGTCCTACGAGCAGTACTTC
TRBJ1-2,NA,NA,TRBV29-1,CSVVDTNYGYTF,TGCAGCGTTGTGGACACCAACTATGGCTACACCTTC
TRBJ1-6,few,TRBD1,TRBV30,CAWSLPRGVRGLSPLHF,TGTGCCTGGAGTCTTCCCCGGGGAGTCAGGGGGCTCTCACCCCTCCACTTT
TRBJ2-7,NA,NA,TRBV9,CASSGGQSVREQYF,TGTGCCAGCAGCGGAGGACAGTCAGTTCGCGAGCAGTACTTC
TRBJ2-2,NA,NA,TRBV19,CASSIFLTGNHTGELFF,TGTGCCAGTAGTATCTTTTTAACAGGGAACCACACCGGGGAGCTGTTTTTT
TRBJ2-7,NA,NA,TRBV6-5,CASSRGGVEQYF,TGTGCCAGCAGCCGAGGGGGGGTCGAGCAGTACTTC
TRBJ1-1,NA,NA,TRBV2,CASSTDRMNTEAFF,TGTGCCAGCAGTACAGACAGGATGAACACTGAAGCTTTCTTT
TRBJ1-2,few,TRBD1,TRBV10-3,CAISPTGALGYTF,TGTGCCATCAGTCCGACAGGGGCGCTTGGCTACACCTTC
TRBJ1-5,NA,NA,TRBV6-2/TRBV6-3,CASSNGGFANQPQHF,TGTGCCAGCAGTAACGGGGGTTTTGCCAATCAGCCCCAGCATTTT
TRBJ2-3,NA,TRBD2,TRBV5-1,CASSLGRTSGEITDTQYF,TGCGCCAGCAGCTTGGGAAGGACTAGCGGGGAGATCACAGATACGCAGTATTTT
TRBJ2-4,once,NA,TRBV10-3,CAISESGFIAKNIQYF,TGTGCCATCAGTGAGTCTGGCTTTATAGCCAAAAACATTCAGTACTTC
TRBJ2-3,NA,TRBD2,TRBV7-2,CASSQSGGNTDTQYF,TGTGCCAGCAGCCAAAGCGGGGGGAACACAGATACGCAGTATTTT
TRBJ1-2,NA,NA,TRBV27,CASSRGVAYGYTF,TGTGCCAGCAGTCGGGGGGTGGCCTATGGCTACACCTTC
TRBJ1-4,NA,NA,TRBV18,CASSEKRGPDEKLFF,TGTGCCAGCTCGGAAAAAAGGGGTCCGGATGAAAAACTGTTTTTT
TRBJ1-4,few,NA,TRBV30,CAGTGVENEKLFF,TGTGCCGGTACCGGAGTTGAAAATGAAAAACTGTTTTTT
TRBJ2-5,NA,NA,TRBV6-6,CASSYGGETQYF,TGTGCCAGCAGTTACGGGGGCGAGACCCAGTACTTC
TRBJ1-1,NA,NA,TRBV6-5,CASSYRNTEAFF,TGTGCCAGCAGTTACCGGAACACTGAAGCTTTCTTT
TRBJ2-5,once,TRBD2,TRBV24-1,CATSDSRLAGTRETQYF,TGTGCCACCAGTGATTCCAGACTAGCGGGGACGAGGGAGACCCAGTACTTC
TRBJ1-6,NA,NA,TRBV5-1,CASSAGSYNSPLHF,TGCGCCAGCAGCGCAGGCTCCTATAATTCACCCCTCCACTTT
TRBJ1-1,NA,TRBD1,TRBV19,CASSIARDREAFF,TGTGCCAGTAGTATAGCCCGGGACAGAGAAGCTTTCTTT
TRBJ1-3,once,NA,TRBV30,CAWSPLMGPGNTIYF,TGTGCCTGGAGCCCTTTGATGGGGCCTGGAAACACCATATATTTT
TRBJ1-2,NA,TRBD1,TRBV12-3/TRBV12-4,CASSQGVGYGYTF,TGTGCCAGTTCACAGGGGGTGGGCTATGGCTACACCTTC
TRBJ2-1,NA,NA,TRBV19,CASSIEKGEGEQFF,TGTGCCAGTAGTATAGAAAAGGGAGAGGGTGAGCAGTTCTTC
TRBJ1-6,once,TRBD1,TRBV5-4,CASSRTGASNSPLHF,TGTGCCAGCAGCAGGACAGGGGCTAGTAATTCACCCCTCCACTTT
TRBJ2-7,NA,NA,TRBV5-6,CASSLGRAYEQYF,TGTGCCAGCAGCTTAGGCAGGGCCTACGAGCAGTACTTC
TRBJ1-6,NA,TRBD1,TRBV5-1,CASSLEGQNGSPLHF,TGCGCCAGCAGCTTGGAGGGACAGAATGGGTCACCCCTCCACTTT
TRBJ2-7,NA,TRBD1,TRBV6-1,CASSDTGGPYEQYF,TGTGCCAGCAGTGACACAGGGGGGCCCTACGAGCAGTACTTC
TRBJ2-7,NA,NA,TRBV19,CASSIGNRDSYEQYF,TGTGCCAGTAGTATAGGGAACAGAGACTCCTACGAGCAGTACTTC
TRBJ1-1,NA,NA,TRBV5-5,CASSLARGDLPMNTEAFF,TGTGCCAGCAGCTTGGCCAGGGGAGACCTTCCAATGAACACTGAAGCTTTCTTT
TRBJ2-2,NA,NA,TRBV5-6,CASSSGTQNPTGELFF,TGTGCCAGCAGCTCCGGGACTCAGAACCCCACCGGGGAGCTGTTTTTT
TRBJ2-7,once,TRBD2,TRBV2,CASRESSGYVSPISHEQYF,TGTGCCAGCAGGGAATCTAGCGGCTACGTCTCCCCCATTTCCCACGAGCAGTACTTC
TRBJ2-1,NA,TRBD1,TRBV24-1,CATSDFGAGTGEYNEQFF,TGTGCCACCAGTGATTTTGGGGCGGGGACAGGGGAGTACAATGAGCAGTTCTTC
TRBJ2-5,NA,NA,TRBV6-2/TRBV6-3,CASSSPRQRETQYF,TGTGCCAGCAGTTCTCCGCGACAGAGGGAGACCCAGTACTTC
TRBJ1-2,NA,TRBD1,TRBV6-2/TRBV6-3,CASSYLSDRYYGYTF,TGTGCCAGCAGTTACCTCTCGGACAGGTACTATGGCTACACCTTC
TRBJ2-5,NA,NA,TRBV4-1,CASSHPRGETQYF,TGCGCCAGCAGCCATCCTAGGGGAGAGACCCAGTACTTC
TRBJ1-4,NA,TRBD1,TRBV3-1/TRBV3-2,CASSQGQGGSRGKLFF,TGTGCCAGCAGCCAGGGACAAGGGGGCAGCCGTGGAAAACTGTTTTTT
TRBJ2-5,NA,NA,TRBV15,CATSRDRTQYF,TGTGCCACCAGCAGAGACCGGACCCAGTACTTC